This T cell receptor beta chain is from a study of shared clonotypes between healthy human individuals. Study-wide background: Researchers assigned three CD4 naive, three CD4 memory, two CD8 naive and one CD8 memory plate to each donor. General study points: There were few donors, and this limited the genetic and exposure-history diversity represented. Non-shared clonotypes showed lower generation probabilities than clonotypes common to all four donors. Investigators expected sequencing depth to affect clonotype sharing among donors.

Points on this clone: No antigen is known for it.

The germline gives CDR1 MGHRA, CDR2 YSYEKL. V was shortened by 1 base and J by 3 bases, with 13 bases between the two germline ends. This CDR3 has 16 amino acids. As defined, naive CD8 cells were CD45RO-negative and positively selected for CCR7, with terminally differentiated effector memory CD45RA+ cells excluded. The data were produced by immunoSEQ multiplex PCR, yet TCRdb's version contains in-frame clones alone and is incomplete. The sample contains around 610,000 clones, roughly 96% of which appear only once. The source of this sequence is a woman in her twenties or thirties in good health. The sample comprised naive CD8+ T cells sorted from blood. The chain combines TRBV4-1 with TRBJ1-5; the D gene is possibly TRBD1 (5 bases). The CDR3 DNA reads TGCGCCAGCAGCCAAGGTCGTGACGGGACCAATCAGCCCCAGCATTTT. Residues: CASSQGRDGTNQPQHF.